The T cell receptor (beta chain) under discussion was sequenced for a study of CD8 T cells in Susac syndrome. Healthy donors served as the controls. They were matched for age and sex. A quantity of about 0.5 to 1 ug RNA underwent reverse transcription using random hexamers. The CDR3 of TCR beta was amplified by immunoSEQ multiplex PCR across 54 Vbeta and 13 Jbeta. From the immunoSEQ multiplex PCR reads, TCRdb called clonotypes with MiXCR, one entry per CDR3 protein. The table includes about 200,000 distinct CDR3 sequences, around 95% detected once. The receptor was derived from a human donor in good health. Sequenced sample: CD4+ T cells from PBMCs.

CDR3 in amino acids: CSARDELAGVTSYNEQFF. As DNA, the CDR3 is TGCAGTGCTAGAGATGAACTAGCGGGAGTCACCTCCTACAATGAGCAGTTCTTC. The chain employs TRBV20-1 and TRBJ2-1, with TRBD2 matching 11 bases. Germline V gene sequence: CDR1 DFQATT, CDR2 SNEGSKA (reference sequence). The CDR3 is 18 residues long. V lost 0 bases to trimming and J lost 0 bases; unmatched junction nucleotides: 7.